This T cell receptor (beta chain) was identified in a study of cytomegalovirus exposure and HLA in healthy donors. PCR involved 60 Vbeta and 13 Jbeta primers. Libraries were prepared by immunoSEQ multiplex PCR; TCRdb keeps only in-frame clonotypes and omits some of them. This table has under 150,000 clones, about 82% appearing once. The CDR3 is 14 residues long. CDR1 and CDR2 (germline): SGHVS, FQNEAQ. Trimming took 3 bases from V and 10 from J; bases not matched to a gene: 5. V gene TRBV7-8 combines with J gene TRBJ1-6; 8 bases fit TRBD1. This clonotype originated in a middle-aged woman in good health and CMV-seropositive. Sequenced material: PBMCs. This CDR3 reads CASSFGTGGSPLHF. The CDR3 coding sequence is TGTGCCAGCAGCTTTGGGACAGGAGGATCACCCCTCCACTTT.